This entry describes one TCR beta chain. What it recognizes is unknown. This entry belongs to a study of cytomegalovirus exposure and HLA in healthy donors. Repertoires were generated with immunoSEQ multiplex PCR, while TCRdb's copy carries only in-frame clones and drops some. This table has 150,000 to 180,000 clones, about 86% appearing once. Germline V gene lookup returns CDR1 LGHNA and CDR2 YSLEER. The V gene end was trimmed by 4 bases and the J gene end by 0 bases; junction bases not matched to a gene: 5. The CDR3 extends over 16 amino acids. General study findings and limits: Generally TCR sequences proved uncommon, though certain public TCRs appeared in numerous donors.

This receptor was taken from a human donor in good health. The chain is built from TRBV4-3 and TRBJ1-4; 7 bases fit TRBD1. Sequenced material: PBMCs. The CDR3 DNA is TGCGCCAGCAGCCCTGGAGGGGGCTCAACTAATGAAAAACTGTTTTTT. This encodes CASSPGGGSTNEKLFF.